Listed below are T cell receptor beta chains from one sample, sequenced in a study of CD8 T cells in ankylosing spondylitis. TCRdb re-derived calls from the 5' RACE reads in MiXCR, one entry per CDR3 protein. The sample holds around 450,000 distinct CDR3 sequences; more than 25% are singletons and the top ten take 0.89%. Sample: blood, either unsorted or a sorted T cell fraction (not recorded which). Every receptor here comes from a male donor with ankylosing spondylitis. Both conserved end residues are part of each CDR3. The order of the fields is J gene, clone size, CDR3 length, V gene, D gene, CDR3 protein, CDR3 DNA. D genes are given only for firm matches. Clone size is shown for a subset of rows, as once, few, many or a class of expanded clone.

TRBJ1-3 | few | 13 | TRBV12-3/TRBV12-4 | NA | CASSGQAGNTIYF | TGTGCCAGCAGTGGACAAGCCGGAAACACCATATATTTT
TRBJ2-3 | NA | 15 | TRBV20-1 | NA | CSARDHRTSTDTQYF | TGCAGTGCTAGAGATCACCGGACTAGCACAGATACGCAGTATTTT
TRBJ1-2 | NA | 12 | TRBV20-1 | NA | CSALREPYGYTF | TGCAGTGCTCTCAGGGAACCCTATGGCTACACCTTC
TRBJ1-2 | NA | 11 | TRBV29-1 | NA | CSAGDIYGYTF | TGCAGCGCCGGCGACATCTATGGCTACACCTTC
TRBJ1-2 | once | 13 | TRBV2 | NA | CASSASWQGGYTF | TGTGCCAGCAGTGCCTCCTGGCAGGGGGGCTACACCTTC
TRBJ2-3 | NA | 16 | TRBV12-3/TRBV12-4 | TRBD2 | CASSLAASGTSDTQYF | TGTGCCAGCAGTTTAGCCGCTAGCGGGACATCAGATACGCAGTATTTT
TRBJ2-1 | NA | 13 | TRBV30 | NA | CAWREGQYNEQFF | TGTGCCTGGAGGGAGGGACAGTACAATGAGCAGTTCTTC
TRBJ2-3 | once | 13 | TRBV5-6 | TRBD1 | CASSLGQGNTQYF | TGTGCCAGCAGCTTGGGACAGGGGAATACGCAGTATTTT
TRBJ2-5 | NA | 15 | TRBV24-1 | NA | CATSDPSGGEETQYF | TGTGCCACCAGTGACCCAAGCGGTGGAGAAGAGACCCAGTACTTC
TRBJ2-7 | few | 13 | TRBV5-1 | NA | CASSLDSPYEQYF | TGCGCCAGCAGCTTGGACAGTCCCTACGAGCAGTACTTC
TRBJ2-1 | NA | 14 | TRBV12-3/TRBV12-4 | TRBD2 | CASRWREVGVEQFF | TGTGCCAGCAGGTGGCGGGAGGTTGGAGTCGAGCAGTTCTTC
TRBJ2-1 | NA | 11 | TRBV29-1 | NA | CSVAELNEQFF | TGCAGCGTTGCTGAACTTAATGAGCAGTTCTTC
TRBJ1-1 | many | 13 | TRBV25-1 | NA | CASSDGGRPEAFF | TGTGCCAGCAGTGACGGGGGGCGTCCTGAAGCTTTCTTT
TRBJ1-1 | many | 14 | TRBV27 | NA | CASSLRGLNTEAFF | TGTGCCAGCAGCTTGAGGGGCTTGAACACTGAAGCTTTCTTT
TRBJ1-1 | few | 12 | TRBV2 | NA | CASRDRNTEAFF | TGTGCCAGCAGGGACAGGAACACTGAAGCTTTCTTT
TRBJ1-1 | NA | 11 | TRBV12-3/TRBV12-4 | NA | CASTLLGVPFF | TGTGCCAGCACCCTATTGGGGGTACCTTTCTTT
TRBJ2-3 | few | 15 | TRBV12-3/TRBV12-4 | TRBD2 | CASSLGLAGDRTQYF | TGTGCCAGCAGTTTAGGGCTAGCGGGGGACCGAACGCAGTATTTT
TRBJ1-5 | NA | 15 | TRBV7-8 | TRBD1 | CASSQGTGSNQPQHF | TGTGCCAGCAGCCAAGGGACAGGGAGCAATCAGCCCCAGCATTTT
TRBJ2-2 | few | 14 | TRBV12-3/TRBV12-4 | NA | CASSASVRIGELFF | TGTGCCAGCTCCGCTAGCGTTAGGATCGGGGAGCTGTTTTTT
TRBJ2-1 | few | 13 | TRBV7-2 | TRBD2 | CASSPSLAGVSFF | TGTGCCAGCAGCCCCTCACTAGCGGGAGTGTCGTTCTTC
TRBJ2-1 | NA | 15 | TRBV5-4 | NA | CASSLGLLSYNEQFF | TGTGCCAGCAGCTTGGGACTCCTCTCCTACAATGAGCAGTTCTTC
TRBJ2-5 | once | 18 | TRBV15 | TRBD2 | CATSRLGLAGPIQETQYF | TGTGCCACCAGCAGACTCGGACTAGCGGGACCGATCCAAGAGACCCAGTACTTC
TRBJ1-1 | NA | 14 | TRBV2 | NA | CASSVGGRQTEAFF | TGTGCCAGCAGTGTGGGGGGGCGCCAAACTGAAGCTTTCTTT
TRBJ2-1 | NA | 14 | TRBV6-1 | NA | CASSETLGHNEQFF | TGTGCCAGCAGTGAAACATTGGGACACAATGAGCAGTTCTTC
TRBJ1-4 | NA | 16 | TRBV5-6 | TRBD1 | CASSLGQGATNEKLFF | TGTGCCAGCAGCCTAGGACAGGGTGCAACTAATGAAAAACTGTTTTTT
TRBJ1-3 | NA | 17 | TRBV6-1 | NA | CASSDESRSPTGNTIYF | TGTGCCAGCAGTGATGAGTCCAGGTCTCCTACTGGAAACACCATATATTTT
TRBJ2-1 | few | 15 | TRBV15 | TRBD2 | CATSRDLAGVGEQFF | TGTGCCACCAGCAGAGATCTAGCGGGAGTGGGTGAGCAGTTCTTC
TRBJ2-3 | NA | 14 | TRBV12-3/TRBV12-4 | NA | CASSHTQGTDTQYF | TGTGCCAGCAGTCATACACAGGGCACAGATACGCAGTATTTT
TRBJ2-3 | NA | 16 | TRBV11-2 | TRBD2 | CASSPGTRVPADTQYF | TGTGCCAGCAGCCCAGGGACTAGGGTTCCAGCAGATACGCAGTATTTT
TRBJ1-1 | NA | 16 | TRBV3-1 | NA | CASSQDLGHMNTEAFF | TGTGCCAGCAGCCAAGATTTAGGACATATGAACACTGAAGCTTTCTTT
TRBJ2-2 | NA | 15 | TRBV7-8 | NA | CASSLRRGRTGELFF | TGTGCCAGCAGCTTACGGAGGGGTAGGACCGGGGAGCTGTTTTTT
TRBJ1-5 | NA | 14 | TRBV20-1 | NA | CSASYHRESQPQHF | TGCAGTGCTAGCTACCACAGGGAAAGCCAGCCCCAGCATTTT
TRBJ2-1 | NA | 15 | TRBV7-9 | TRBD1 | CASSTLNRGGPGQFF | TGTGCCAGCAGTACCCTTAACAGGGGTGGGCCTGGGCAGTTCTTC
TRBJ2-3 | NA | 17 | TRBV7-2 | TRBD2 | CASSWRTSGAMTDTQYF | TGTGCCAGCAGCTGGCGGACTAGCGGGGCCATGACAGATACGCAGTATTTT
TRBJ1-5 | NA | 13 | TRBV19 | NA | CASSQISNQPQHF | TGTGCCAGCTCCCAGATTAGCAATCAGCCCCAGCATTTT
TRBJ2-1 | NA | 11 | TRBV10-2 | NA | CASSRDQKQFF | TGCGCCAGCAGTAGGGACCAGAAGCAGTTCTTC
TRBJ2-1 | NA | 15 | TRBV20-1 | TRBD2 | CSAPPGLAGDNEQFF | TGCAGTGCTCCCCCGGGACTAGCGGGTGATAATGAGCAGTTCTTC
TRBJ2-1 | NA | 15 | TRBV6-5 | NA | CASSYSQLLGNEQFF | TGTGCCAGCAGTTACTCTCAGCTGTTAGGTAATGAGCAGTTCTTC
TRBJ2-3 | NA | 12 | TRBV11-2 | NA | CASSLQWDTQYF | TGTGCCAGCAGCTTGCAGTGGGATACGCAGTATTTT
TRBJ2-3 | NA | 16 | TRBV3-1 | TRBD1 | CASSLLKTGIADTQYF | TGTGCCAGCAGCCTCCTGAAGACAGGGATAGCAGATACGCAGTATTTT
TRBJ2-2 | NA | 16 | TRBV20-1 | NA | CSARDLQVAATGELFF | TGCAGTGCTAGAGATCTGCAGGTAGCGGCCACCGGGGAGCTGTTTTTT
TRBJ2-3 | NA | 15 | TRBV20-1 | TRBD2 | CSATSGPLGTDTQYF | TGCAGTGCTACTAGCGGGCCTTTGGGCACAGATACGCAGTATTTT
TRBJ1-1 | NA | 15 | TRBV11-2 | TRBD1 | CASSYSGTGGAEAFF | TGTGCCAGCAGCTACTCCGGGACAGGGGGTGCTGAAGCTTTCTTT
TRBJ1-4 | few | 13 | TRBV28 | NA | CASSRGLNEKLFF | TGTGCCAGCTCCCGGGGTCTTAATGAAAAACTGTTTTTT
TRBJ2-5 | few | 12 | TRBV27 | NA | CASSLSCETQYF | TGTGCCAGCAGTTTAAGTTGCGAGACCCAGTACTTC
TRBJ2-2 | NA | 16 | TRBV2 | TRBD1 | CASNPQGARNTGELFF | TGTGCCAGCAACCCTCAGGGGGCGCGGAACACCGGGGAGCTGTTTTTT
TRBJ2-1 | NA | 16 | TRBV20-1 | TRBD2 | CSASPGLAGGYNEQFF | TGCAGTGCTAGTCCGGGACTAGCGGGCGGCTACAATGAGCAGTTCTTC
TRBJ1-1 | few | 15 | TRBV11-2 | NA | CASSLRAASGTEAFF | TGTGCCAGCAGCTTAAGGGCCGCATCGGGCACTGAAGCTTTCTTT
TRBJ2-5 | few | 14 | TRBV7-9 | NA | CASSLVERGETQYF | TGTGCCAGCAGCTTAGTTGAGAGAGGGGAGACCCAGTACTTC
TRBJ1-3 | NA | 18 | TRBV11-2 | NA | CASSLVPRQALAGNTIYF | TGTGCCAGCAGCTTAGTTCCGAGACAGGCGTTAGCTGGAAACACCATATATTTT
TRBJ2-1 | NA | 17 | TRBV11-3 | TRBD2 | CASSLVGRPRGDNEQFF | TGTGCCAGCAGCTTAGTAGGCCGTCCGCGGGGGGACAATGAGCAGTTCTTC
TRBJ1-4 | few | 14 | TRBV14 | NA | CASSQGRRGEKLFF | TGTGCCAGCAGCCAAGGAAGAAGAGGTGAAAAACTGTTTTTT
TRBJ1-5 | NA | 14 | TRBV6-1 | NA | CASSGPNSNQPQHF | TGTGCCAGCAGTGGCCCGAATAGCAATCAGCCCCAGCATTTT
TRBJ1-2 | few | 16 | TRBV25-1 | NA | CASSPTSGGRNYGYTF | TGTGCCAGCAGTCCGACCTCGGGGGGGCGAAACTATGGCTACACCTTC
TRBJ1-1 | few | 14 | TRBV15 | NA | CASSRAGTNTEAFF | TGTGCCTCTAGCCGGGCAGGAACCAACACTGAAGCTTTCTTT
TRBJ2-3 | NA | 15 | TRBV3-1 | TRBD2 | CASSQGSGTRDTQYF | TGTGCCAGCAGCCAGGGAAGCGGGACGCGGGATACGCAGTATTTT
TRBJ2-3 | few | 16 | TRBV12-3/TRBV12-4 | TRBD2 | CASIPTWLAGVDTQYF | TGTGCCAGCATCCCTACGTGGTTAGCGGGAGTCGATACGCAGTATTTT
TRBJ2-7 | NA | 13 | TRBV12-3/TRBV12-4 | NA | CASRTWDRYEQYF | TGTGCCAGCAGAACATGGGACCGCTACGAGCAGTACTTC
TRBJ2-7 | NA | 14 | TRBV7-9 | NA | CASSFGAAYYEQYF | TGTGCCAGCAGCTTTGGCGCAGCTTACTACGAGCAGTACTTC
TRBJ2-1 | NA | 13 | TRBV11-2 | NA | CASSFIQDNEQFF | TGTGCCAGCAGCTTCATTCAGGACAATGAGCAGTTCTTC